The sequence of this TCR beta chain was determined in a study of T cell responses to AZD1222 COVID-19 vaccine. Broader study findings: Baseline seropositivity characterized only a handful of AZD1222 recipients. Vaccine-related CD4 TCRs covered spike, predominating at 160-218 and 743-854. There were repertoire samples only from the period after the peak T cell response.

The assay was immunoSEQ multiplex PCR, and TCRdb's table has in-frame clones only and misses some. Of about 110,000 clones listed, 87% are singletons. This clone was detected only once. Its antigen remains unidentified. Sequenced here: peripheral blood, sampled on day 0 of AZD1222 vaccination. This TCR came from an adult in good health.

The chain's CDR3 is CASSHPGGLEYNEQFF. The CDR3 coding sequence is TGTGCCAGCAGCCACCCCGGAGGACTTGAATACAATGAGCAGTTCTTC. This chain uses TRBV3-1 (or the pseudogene TRBV3-2) with TRBJ2-1, with a tentative D call TRBD2 (5 bases). Trimming removed 3 bases at V and 4 bases at J, with 16 bases between. The CDR3 is made up of 16 amino acids. The germline gives CDR1 LGHDT, CDR2 YNNKEL (reference sequence).